This T cell receptor (beta chain) appears in the sequencing data of a study of PD-L1 blockade in urothelial cancer. Study-level information: Blood samples contained a median roughly 150,000 T cells.

Assay: immunoSEQ multiplex PCR; the TCRdb copy retains only in-frame clones and omits some. This table has approximately 52,000 clones, approximately 80% appearing once. Looked up from germline, CDR1 is KGHSH and CDR2 is LQKENI. The germline V and J ends were trimmed by 2 bases and 3 bases, with 14 bases remaining between them. The CDR3 sequence is 16 residues long. The specimen comprised PBMCs, sampled around atezolizumab (anti-PD-L1) treatment. The TCR sequence derives from a man between 70 and 80 years old with urothelial cancer. This chain joins TRBV18 and TRBJ1-3; D perhaps matches TRBD1 (6 bases). The CDR3 DNA follows: TGTGCCAGCTCACCAATCTCAGGGGCAGGTGGAAACACCATATATTTT. Amino acid sequence: CASSPISGAGGNTIYF.